This T cell receptor (beta chain) originates from a study of vaccination and CD4 T cells after COVID-19. The CDR3 covers 12 residues. V lost 3 bases and J lost 3, with 5 bases in between. Of note for this clonotype: What it binds is not known.

Time point defined: late sampling 161 to 241 days after vaccination in three convalescent patients. Treatment described: approximately 9-day PBMC culture with coronavirus spike peptide pools or control peptides (ViraFEST assay). Scientists ran DNA taken from cultured CD4+ T cells through the Oncomine TCR Beta short-read assay for sequencing. TCRdb passed the PCR reads through MiXCR, listing each CDR3 protein once. Here the sample spans more than 20,000 distinct CDR3 sequences, roughly two fifths being singletons. The chain couples TRBV12-3 or TRBV12-4 to TRBJ2-5; no definite D call. This receptor was taken from a human donor who had recovered from COVID-19. Sequenced here: CD4+ T cells from blood, cultured in vitro, sampled about 7 months after SARS-CoV-2 vaccination. The CDR3 here is CASSLREETQYF. DNA of the CDR3: TGTGCCAGCAGTTTGCGTGAAGAGACCCAGTACTTC.